This record looks at one T cell receptor beta chain sequence and its context. Antigen specificity is unknown. Losses at the gene ends were 6 bases for V and 9 bases for J; bases not matched to a gene: 5. The CDR3 runs 12 residues. The germline CDR1 and CDR2 sequences are MNHEY and SMNVEV (reference sequence). The data originate from a study of cytomegalovirus exposure and HLA in healthy donors. Study results and caveats: Productive rates of about 87% or about 30% were seen for most TCR beta V segments in an earlier analysis. Through in vitro validation, a few CMV-associated chains were shown to be specific for CMV antigens. Reports indicate that TCR beta sequences accurately predicted the HLA-A and HLA-B alleles of most subjects.

The PCR employed 60 Vbeta primers together with 13 Jbeta primers. Measured with immunoSEQ multiplex PCR; TCRdb has only the in-frame clones, and not every one. The sample holds roughly 160,000 clones, approximately 80% seen once. The sample taken for sequencing was PBMCs. The rearrangement uses TRBV27 and TRBJ2-1, with 7 positions matching TRBD2. This receptor was taken from a man aged 45-65 years in good health and CMV-seropositive. In DNA form, the CDR3 reads TGTGCCAGCAGCAAGACGGGAGGTGAGCAGTTCTTC. It is translated as CASSKTGGEQFF.